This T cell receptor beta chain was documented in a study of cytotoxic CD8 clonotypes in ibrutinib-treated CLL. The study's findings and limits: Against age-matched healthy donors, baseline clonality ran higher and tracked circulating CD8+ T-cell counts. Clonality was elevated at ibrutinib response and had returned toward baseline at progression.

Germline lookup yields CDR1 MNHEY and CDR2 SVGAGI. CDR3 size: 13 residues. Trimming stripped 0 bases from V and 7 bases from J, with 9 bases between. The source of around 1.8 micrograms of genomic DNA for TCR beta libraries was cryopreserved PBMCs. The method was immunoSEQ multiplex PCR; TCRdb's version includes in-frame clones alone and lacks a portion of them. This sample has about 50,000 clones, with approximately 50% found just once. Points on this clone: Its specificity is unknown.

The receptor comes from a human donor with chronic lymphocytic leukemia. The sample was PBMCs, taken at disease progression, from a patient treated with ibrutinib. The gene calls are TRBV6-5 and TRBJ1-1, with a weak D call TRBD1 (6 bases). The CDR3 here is CASSYSYRDEAFF. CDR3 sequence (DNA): TGTGCCAGCAGTTACTCGTACAGGGATGAAGCTTTCTTT.